In its sample, the clone carrying this T cell receptor beta chain was seen a few times. Antigen: not known. Sequencing of the DNA from cultured CD4+ T cells was carried out with the Oncomine TCR Beta short-read assay. In TCRdb, the PCR reads were re-called with MiXCR into one record per CDR3 protein. Of several thousand distinct CDR3 sequences listed, 60% to 65% are singletons. As to treatment: approximately nine-day PBMC culture with coronavirus spike peptide pools or control peptides (ViraFEST assay). Using peptide pools, antigen-specific T cells were expanded in ViraFEST before TCRs were sequenced. This record belongs to a study of vaccination and CD4 T cells after COVID-19. Study summary: Post-COVID draws followed diagnosis by a median roughly 93 days (range 35 to 161). Notes on the study in general: Median numbers of SARS-CoV-2-reactive clonotypes increased from roughly 19 to 38 (not a significant change). In convalescent patients, a median about 86% of post-vaccine SARS-CoV-2-reactive clones appeared only after vaccination.

CDR3 length: 15 residues. The V end lost 7 bases, the J end lost 10 bases, and 20 bases lay between the germline ends. Per germline, CDR1 ENHRY and CDR2 SYGVKD. This sequence was found in a human donor who had recovered from COVID-19. Sequencing input: CD4+ T cells from blood, cultured in vitro. V and J are TRBV10-3 and TRBJ1-6; D perhaps matches TRBD1 (6 bases). The CDR3 sequence is CAITSGAQGKSPLHF. DNA for the CDR3: TGTGCCATCACCTCAGGTGCCCAGGGGAAATCACCCCTCCACTTT.